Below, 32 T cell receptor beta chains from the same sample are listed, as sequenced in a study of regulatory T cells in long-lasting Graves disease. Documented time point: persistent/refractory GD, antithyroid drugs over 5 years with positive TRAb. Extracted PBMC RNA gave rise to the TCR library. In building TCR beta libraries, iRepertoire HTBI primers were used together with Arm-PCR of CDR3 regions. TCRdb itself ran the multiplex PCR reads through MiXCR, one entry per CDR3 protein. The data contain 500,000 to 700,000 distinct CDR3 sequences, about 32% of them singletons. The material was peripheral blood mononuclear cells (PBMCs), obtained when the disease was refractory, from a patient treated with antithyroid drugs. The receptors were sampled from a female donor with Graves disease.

The CDR3 DNA sequence: TGTGCCAGCACCCAGACCGCGAACACCGGGGAGCTGTTTTTT. Translated, it gives CASTQTANTGELFF. The J gene is TRBJ2-2, the V gene TRBV6-1; no reliable D call. V was cut by 7 bases and J by 0 bases, with 9 bases left in between. Germline CDR1 and CDR2: MNHNS and SASEGT. The CDR3 loop spans 14 amino acids.

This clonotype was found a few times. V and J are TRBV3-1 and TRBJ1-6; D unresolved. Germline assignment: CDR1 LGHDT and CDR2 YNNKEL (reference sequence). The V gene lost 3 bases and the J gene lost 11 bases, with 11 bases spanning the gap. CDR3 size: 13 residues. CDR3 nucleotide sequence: TGTGCCAGCAGCCATGATTGGACGACACCCCTCCACTTT. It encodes CASSHDWTTPLHF.

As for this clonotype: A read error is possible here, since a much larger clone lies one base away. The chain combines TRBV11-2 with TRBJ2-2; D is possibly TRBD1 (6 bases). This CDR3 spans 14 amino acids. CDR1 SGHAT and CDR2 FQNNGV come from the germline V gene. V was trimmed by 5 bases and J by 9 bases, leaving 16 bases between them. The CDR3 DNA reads TGTGCCAGCAGCCAGACTCAGGGGCTCAGGGAGCTGTTTTTT. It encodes CASSQTQGLRELFF.

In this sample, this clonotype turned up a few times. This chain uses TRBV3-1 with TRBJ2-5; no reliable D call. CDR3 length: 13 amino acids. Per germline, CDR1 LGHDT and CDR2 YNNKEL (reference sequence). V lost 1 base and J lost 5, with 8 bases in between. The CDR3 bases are TGTGCCAGCAGCCAAGTCCCGAGGGAGACCCAGTACTTC. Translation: CASSQVPRETQYF.

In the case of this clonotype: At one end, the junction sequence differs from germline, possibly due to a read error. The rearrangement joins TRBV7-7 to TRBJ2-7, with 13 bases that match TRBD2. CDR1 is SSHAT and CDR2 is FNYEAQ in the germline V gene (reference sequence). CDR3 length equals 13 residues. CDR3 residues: CASSARPGLAGSF. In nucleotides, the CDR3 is TGTGCCAGCAGCGCGAGACCGGGACTAGCGGGATCATTC.

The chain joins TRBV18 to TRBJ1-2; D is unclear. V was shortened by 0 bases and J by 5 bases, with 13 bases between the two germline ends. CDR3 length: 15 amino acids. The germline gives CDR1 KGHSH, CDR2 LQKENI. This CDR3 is CASSPPPGIVYGYTF. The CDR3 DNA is TGTGCCAGCTCACCACCACCGGGCATAGTATATGGCTACACCTTC.

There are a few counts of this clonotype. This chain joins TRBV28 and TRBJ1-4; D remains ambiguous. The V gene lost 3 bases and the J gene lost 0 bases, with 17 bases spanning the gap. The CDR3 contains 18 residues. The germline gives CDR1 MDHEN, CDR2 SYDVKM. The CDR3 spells CASSLGFPGIATNEKLFF. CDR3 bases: TGTGCCAGCAGTTTGGGCTTCCCAGGCATTGCAACTAATGAAAAACTGTTTTTT. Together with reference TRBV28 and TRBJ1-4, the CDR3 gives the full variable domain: DVKVTQSSRYLVKRTGEKVFLECVQDMDHENMFWYRQDPGLGLRLIYFSYDVKMKEKGDIPEGYSVSREKKERFSLILESASTNQTSMYLCASSLGFPGIATNEKLFFGSGTQLSVL.

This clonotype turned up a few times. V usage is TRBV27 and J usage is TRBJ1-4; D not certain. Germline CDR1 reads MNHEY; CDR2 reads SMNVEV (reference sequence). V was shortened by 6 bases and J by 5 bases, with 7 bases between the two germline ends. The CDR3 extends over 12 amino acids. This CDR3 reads CASRTRNEKLFF. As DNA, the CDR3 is TGTGCCAGCAGGACAAGGAATGAAAAACTGTTTTTT.

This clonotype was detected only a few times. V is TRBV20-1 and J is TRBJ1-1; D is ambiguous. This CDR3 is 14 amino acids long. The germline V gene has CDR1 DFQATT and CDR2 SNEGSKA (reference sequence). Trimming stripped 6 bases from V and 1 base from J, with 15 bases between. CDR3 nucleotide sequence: TGCAGTGCGCCGCGGACCGGCGGGAACACTGAAGCTTTCTTT. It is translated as CSAPRTGGNTEAFF.

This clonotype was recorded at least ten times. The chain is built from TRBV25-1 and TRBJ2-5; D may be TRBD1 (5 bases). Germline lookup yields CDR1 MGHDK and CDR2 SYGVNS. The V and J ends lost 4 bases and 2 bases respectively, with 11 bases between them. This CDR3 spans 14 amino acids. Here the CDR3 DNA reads TGTGCCAGCAGTGGCTGGACACTGCAAGAGACCCAGTACTTC. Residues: CASSGWTLQETQYF.

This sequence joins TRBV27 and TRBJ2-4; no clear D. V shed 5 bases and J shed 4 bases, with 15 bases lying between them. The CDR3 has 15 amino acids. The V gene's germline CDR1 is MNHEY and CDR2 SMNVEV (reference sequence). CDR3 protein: CASSKETPRKNIQYF. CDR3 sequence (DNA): TGTGCCAGCAGTAAGGAAACCCCCCGTAAAAACATTCAGTACTTC.

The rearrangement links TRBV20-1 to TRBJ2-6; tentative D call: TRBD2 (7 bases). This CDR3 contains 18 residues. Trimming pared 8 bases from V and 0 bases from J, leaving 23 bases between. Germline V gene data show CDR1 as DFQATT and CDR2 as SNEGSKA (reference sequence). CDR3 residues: CSHGREGTRSSGANVLTF. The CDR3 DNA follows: TGCAGTCATGGGAGGGAGGGGACACGAAGCTCTGGGGCCAACGTCCTGACTTTC.

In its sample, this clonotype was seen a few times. CDR3 in amino acids: CSARLGQGRVYTF. CDR3 bases: TGCAGTGCTAGACTAGGACAGGGGAGGGTCTACACCTTC. The J gene is TRBJ1-2, the V gene TRBV20-1, with 9 bases fitting TRBD1. The CDR3 is 13 residues long. The V gene's germline CDR1 is DFQATT and CDR2 SNEGSKA (reference sequence). V lost 2 bases to trimming and J lost 10 bases; unmatched junction nucleotides: 8.

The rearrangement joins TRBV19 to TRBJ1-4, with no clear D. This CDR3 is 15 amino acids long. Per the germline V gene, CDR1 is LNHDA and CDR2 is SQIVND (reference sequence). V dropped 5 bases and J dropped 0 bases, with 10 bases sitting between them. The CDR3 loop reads CASSEGEATNEKLFF. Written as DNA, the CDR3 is TGTGCCAGTAGTGAGGGAGAAGCAACTAATGAAAAACTGTTTTTT.

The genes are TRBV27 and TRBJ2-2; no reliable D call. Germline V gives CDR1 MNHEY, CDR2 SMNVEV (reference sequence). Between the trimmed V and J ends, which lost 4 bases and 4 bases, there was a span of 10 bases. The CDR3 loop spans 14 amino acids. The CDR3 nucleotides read TGTGCCAGCAGTTGGCGAACTACCACCGGGGAGCTGTTTTTT. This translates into CASSWRTTTGELFF.

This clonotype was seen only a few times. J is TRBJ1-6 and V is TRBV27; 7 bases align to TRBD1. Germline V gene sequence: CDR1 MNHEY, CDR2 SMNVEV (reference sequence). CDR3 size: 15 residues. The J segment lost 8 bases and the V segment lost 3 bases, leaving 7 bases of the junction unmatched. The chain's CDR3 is CASSFGAGGYSPLHF. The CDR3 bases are TGTGCCAGCAGTTTCGGGGCAGGGGGTTATTCACCCCTCCACTTT.

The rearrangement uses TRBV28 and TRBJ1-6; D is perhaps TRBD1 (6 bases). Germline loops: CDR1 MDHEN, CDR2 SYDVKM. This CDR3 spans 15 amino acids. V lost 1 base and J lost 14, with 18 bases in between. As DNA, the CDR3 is TGTGCCAGCAGTTTATCGCTACTCAGGGGAAGGGCCCTCCACTTT. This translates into CASSLSLLRGRALHF.

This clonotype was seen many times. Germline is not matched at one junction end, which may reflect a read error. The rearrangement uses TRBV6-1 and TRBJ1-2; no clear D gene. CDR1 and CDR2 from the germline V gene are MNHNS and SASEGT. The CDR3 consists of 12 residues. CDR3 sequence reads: CASSQANYGYTF. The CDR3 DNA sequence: TGTGCCAGCAGTCAAGCTAACTATGGCTACACCTTC.

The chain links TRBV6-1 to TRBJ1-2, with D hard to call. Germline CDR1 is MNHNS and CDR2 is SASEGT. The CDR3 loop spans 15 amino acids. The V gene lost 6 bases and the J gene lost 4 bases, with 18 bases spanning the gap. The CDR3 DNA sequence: TGTGCCAGCAGCAGGACGTCAAAGCGCGGCTATGGCTACACCTTC. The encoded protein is CASSRTSKRGYGYTF.

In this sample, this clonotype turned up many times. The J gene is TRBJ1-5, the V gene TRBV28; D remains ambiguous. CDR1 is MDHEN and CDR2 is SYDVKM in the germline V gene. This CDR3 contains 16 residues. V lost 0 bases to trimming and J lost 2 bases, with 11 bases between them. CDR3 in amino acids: CASSLWVGGGNQPQHF. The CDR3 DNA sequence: TGTGCCAGCAGTTTATGGGTCGGTGGTGGCAATCAGCCCCAGCATTTT.

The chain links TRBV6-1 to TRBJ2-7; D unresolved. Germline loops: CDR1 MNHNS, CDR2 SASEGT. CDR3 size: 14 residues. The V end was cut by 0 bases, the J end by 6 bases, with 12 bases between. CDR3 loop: CASSEARREVEQYF. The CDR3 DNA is TGTGCCAGCAGTGAAGCGCGGCGCGAGGTCGAGCAGTACTTC.

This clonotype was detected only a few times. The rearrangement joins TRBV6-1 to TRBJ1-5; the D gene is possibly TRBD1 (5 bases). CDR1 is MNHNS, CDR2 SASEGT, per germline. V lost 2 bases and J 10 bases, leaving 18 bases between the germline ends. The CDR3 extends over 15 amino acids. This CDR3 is CASSESGNWGGPQHF. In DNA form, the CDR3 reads TGTGCCAGCAGTGAATCAGGAAATTGGGGCGGCCCCCAGCATTTT.

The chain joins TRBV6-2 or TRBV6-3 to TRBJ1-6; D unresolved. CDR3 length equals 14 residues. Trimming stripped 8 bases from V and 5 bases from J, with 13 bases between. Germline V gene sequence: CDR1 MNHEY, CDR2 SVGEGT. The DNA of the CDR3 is TGTGCCAGCCGCAACGCCGGGGATAATTCACCCCTCCACTTT. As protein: CASRNAGDNSPLHF.

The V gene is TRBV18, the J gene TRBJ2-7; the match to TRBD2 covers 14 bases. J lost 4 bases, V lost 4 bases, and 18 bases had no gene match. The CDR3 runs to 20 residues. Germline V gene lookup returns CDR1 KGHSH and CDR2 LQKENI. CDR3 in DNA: TGTGCCAGCTCACGGTTACTGGAGGGACTAGCGGGAGTGAGTAAATACGAGCAGTACTTC. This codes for CASSRLLEGLAGVSKYEQYF.

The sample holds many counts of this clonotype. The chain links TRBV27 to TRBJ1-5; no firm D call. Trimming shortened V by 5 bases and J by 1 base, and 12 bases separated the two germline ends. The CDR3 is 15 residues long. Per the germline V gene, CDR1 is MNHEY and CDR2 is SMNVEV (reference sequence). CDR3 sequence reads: CASSPTGRSNQPQHF. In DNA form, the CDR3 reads TGTGCCAGCAGTCCAACGGGCCGAAGCAATCAGCCCCAGCATTTT.

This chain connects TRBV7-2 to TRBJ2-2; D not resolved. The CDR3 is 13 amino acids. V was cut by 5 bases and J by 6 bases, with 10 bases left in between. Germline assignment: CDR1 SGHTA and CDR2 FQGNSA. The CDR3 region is CASSAFFSGELFF. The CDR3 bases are TGTGCCAGCAGCGCCTTTTTCTCCGGGGAGCTGTTTTTT.

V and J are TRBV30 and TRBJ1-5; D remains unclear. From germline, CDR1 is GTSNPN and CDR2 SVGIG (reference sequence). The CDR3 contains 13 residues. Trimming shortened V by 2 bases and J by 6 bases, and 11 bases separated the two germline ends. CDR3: CAWSRQGLQPQHF. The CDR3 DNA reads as TGTGCCTGGAGTCGTCAAGGGCTTCAGCCCCAGCATTTT. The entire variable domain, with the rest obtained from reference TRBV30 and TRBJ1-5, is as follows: SQTIHQWPATLVQPVGSPLSLECTVEGTSNPNLYWYRQAAGRGLQLLFYSVGIGQISSEVPQNLSASRPQDRQFILSSKKLLLSDSGFYLCAWSRQGLQPQHFGDGTRLSIL.

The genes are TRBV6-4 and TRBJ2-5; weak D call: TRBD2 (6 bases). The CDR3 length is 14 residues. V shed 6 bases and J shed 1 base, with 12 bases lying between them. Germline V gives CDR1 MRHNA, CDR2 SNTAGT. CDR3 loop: CASSPRGIQETQYF. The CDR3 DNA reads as TGTGCCAGCAGCCCCCGGGGGATCCAAGAGACCCAGTACTTC.

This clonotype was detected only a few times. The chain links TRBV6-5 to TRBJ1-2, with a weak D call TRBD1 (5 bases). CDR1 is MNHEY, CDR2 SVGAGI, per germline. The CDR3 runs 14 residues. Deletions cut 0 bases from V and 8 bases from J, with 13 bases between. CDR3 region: CASSYSKTGWGYTF. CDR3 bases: TGTGCCAGCAGTTACTCGAAAACAGGTTGGGGCTACACCTTC.

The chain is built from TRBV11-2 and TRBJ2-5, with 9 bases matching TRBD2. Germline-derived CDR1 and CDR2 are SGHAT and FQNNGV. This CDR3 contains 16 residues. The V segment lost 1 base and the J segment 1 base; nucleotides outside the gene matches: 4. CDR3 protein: CASSLAGLAPQETQYF. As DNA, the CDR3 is TGTGCCAGCAGCTTAGCTGGACTAGCGCCCCAAGAGACCCAGTACTTC.

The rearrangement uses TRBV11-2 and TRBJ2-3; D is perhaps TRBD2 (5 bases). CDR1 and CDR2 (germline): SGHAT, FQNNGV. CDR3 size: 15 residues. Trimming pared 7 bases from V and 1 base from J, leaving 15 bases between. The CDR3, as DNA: TGTGCCAGCACATATCCGGGGTACCGCACAGATACGCAGTATTTT. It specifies CASTYPGYRTDTQYF.

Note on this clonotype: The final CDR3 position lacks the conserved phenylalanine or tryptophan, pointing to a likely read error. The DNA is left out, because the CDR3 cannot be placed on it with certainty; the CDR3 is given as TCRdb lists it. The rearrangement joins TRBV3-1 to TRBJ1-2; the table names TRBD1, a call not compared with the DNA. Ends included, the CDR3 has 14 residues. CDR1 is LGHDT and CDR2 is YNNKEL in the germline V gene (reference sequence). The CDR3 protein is CASSHRVGQGAPAL.